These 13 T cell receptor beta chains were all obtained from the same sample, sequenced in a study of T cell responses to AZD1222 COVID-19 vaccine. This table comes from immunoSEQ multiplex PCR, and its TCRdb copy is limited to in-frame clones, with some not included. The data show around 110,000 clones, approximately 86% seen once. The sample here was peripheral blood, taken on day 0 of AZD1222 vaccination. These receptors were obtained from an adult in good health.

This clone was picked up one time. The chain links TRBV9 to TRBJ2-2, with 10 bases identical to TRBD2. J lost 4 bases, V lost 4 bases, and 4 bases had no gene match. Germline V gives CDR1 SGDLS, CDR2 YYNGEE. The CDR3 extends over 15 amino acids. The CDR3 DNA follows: TGTGCCAGCAGCCAGCGGGAGGGGGTCACCGGGGAGCTGTTTTTT. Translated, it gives CASSQREGVTGELFF.

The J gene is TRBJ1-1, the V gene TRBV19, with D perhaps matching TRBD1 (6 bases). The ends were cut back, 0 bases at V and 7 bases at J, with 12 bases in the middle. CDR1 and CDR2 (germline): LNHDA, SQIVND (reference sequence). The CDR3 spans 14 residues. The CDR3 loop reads CASSIDLGQIEAFF. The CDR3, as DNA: TGTGCCAGTAGTATAGATCTGGGACAAATTGAAGCTTTCTTT.

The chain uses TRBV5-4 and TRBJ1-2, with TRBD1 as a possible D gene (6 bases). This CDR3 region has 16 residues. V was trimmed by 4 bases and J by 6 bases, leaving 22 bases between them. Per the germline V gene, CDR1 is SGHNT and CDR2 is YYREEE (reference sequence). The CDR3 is CASSELGGRGYNGYTF. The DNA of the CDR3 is TGTGCCAGCAGCGAACTGGGGGGCAGGGGTTATAATGGCTACACCTTC.

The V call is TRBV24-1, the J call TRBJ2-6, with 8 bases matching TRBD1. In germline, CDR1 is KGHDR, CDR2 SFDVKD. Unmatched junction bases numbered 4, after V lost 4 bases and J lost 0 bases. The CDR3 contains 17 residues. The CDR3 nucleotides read TGTGCCACCAGTGACCGGGACAGGATCTCTGGGGCCAACGTCCTGACTTTC. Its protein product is CATSDRDRISGANVLTF.

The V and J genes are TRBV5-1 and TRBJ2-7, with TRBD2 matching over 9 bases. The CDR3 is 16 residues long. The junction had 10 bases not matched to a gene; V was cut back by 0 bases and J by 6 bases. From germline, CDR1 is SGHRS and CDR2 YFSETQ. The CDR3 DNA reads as TGCGCCAGCAGCTTGGCCGGCGGGAGGGCCTCGAGCGAGCAGTACTTC. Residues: CASSLAGGRASSEQYF.

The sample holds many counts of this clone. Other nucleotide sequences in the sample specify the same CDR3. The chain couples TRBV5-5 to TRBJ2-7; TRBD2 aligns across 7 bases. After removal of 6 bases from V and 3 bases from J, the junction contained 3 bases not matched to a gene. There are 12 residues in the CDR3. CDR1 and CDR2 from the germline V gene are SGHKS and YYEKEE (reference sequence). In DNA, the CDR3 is TGTGCCAGCAACGGGGGGATCTACGAGCAGTACTTC. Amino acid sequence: CASNGGIYEQYF.

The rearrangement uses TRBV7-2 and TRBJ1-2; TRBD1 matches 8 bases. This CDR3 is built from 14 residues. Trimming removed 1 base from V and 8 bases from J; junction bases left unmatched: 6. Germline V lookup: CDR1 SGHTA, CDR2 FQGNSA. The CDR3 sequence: CASSLDTGGLGYTF. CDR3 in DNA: TGTGCCAGCAGCTTAGATACAGGGGGGTTAGGCTACACCTTC. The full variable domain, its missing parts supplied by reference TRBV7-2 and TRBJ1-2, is GAGVSQSPSNKVTEKGKDVELRCDPISGHTALYWYRQSLGQGLEFLIYFQGNSAPDKSGLPSDRFSAERTGGSVSTLTIQRTQQEDSAVYLCASSLDTGGLGYTFGSGTRLTVV.

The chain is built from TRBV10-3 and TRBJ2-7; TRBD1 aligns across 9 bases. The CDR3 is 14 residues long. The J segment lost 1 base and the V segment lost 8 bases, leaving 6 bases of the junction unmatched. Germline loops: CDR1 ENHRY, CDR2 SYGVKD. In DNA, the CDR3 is TGTGCCATCGGGGGGACAGGGTCATCCTACGAGCAGTACTTC. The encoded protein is CAIGGTGSSYEQYF.

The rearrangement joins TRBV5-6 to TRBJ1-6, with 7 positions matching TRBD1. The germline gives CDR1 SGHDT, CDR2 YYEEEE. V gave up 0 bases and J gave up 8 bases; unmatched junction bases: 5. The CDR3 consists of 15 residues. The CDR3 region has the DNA TGTGCCAGCAGCTTGGAGACAGGGTATTATTCACCCCTCCACTTT. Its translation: CASSLETGYYSPLHF.

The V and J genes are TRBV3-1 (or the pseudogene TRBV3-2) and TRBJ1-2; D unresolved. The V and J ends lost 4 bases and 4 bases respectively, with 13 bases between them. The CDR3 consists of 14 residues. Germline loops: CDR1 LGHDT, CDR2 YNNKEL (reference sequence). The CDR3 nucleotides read TGTGCCAGCAGCCCCGGTAGTGGGTCCTATGGCTACACCTTC. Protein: CASSPGSGSYGYTF.

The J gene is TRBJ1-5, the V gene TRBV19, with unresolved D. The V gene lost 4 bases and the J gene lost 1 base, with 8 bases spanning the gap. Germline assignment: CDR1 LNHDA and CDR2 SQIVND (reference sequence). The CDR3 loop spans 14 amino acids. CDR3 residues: CASSKAVSNQPQHF. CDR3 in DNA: TGTGCCAGTAGTAAGGCAGTGAGCAATCAGCCCCAGCATTTT.

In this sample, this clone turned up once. CDR3 sequence: CASSLARGTGANVLTF. The DNA of the CDR3 is TGTGCCAGCAGCTTAGCGCGAGGGACCGGGGCCAACGTCCTGACTTTC. The chain has TRBV7-2 and TRBJ2-6; tentatively, D is TRBD1 or TRBD2 (5 bases each). This CDR3 contains 16 residues. From germline, CDR1 is SGHTA and CDR2 FQGNSA. V was pared by 0 bases and J by 4 bases, with 10 bases between.

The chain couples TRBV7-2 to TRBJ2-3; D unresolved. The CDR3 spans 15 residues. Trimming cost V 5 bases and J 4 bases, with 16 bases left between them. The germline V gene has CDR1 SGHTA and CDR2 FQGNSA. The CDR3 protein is CASSMARSRPDTQYF. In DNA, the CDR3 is TGTGCCAGCAGCATGGCCCGGAGCCGGCCAGATACGCAGTATTTT.